This TCR beta chain emerged from a study of T cells in Graves' hyperthyroidism and ophthalmopathy. Study-level background: Blood from the periphery was taken at initial diagnosis, before any treatment. Regarding the study as a whole: Expanded thyroid clonotypes (above 0.001) were mostly also found in blood. The model made its ophthalmopathy prediction, and onset followed a median 6.5 months later.

The CDR3 contains 12 residues. The V gene's germline CDR1 is SNHLY and CDR2 FYNNEI. Comment on this clonotype: Its cognate antigen is unknown. A much larger clone sits a single nucleotide away, making a read error possible.

PBMCs were obtained from over 8.5 ml fresh peripheral blood. Amplified regions were TCR beta CDR3 sequences from RNA transcripts. A first-round RT-PCR of the TCR CDR3 used the HTBI primer set. Each CDR3 protein is one row after TCRdb ran MiXCR on the multiplex PCR reads. This table has approximately 410,000 distinct CDR3 sequences, roughly 15% appearing once. Sequenced material: blood. This clonotype was sampled from a man between 18 and 35 years old with Graves' ophthalmopathy. The V and J genes are TRBV2 and TRBJ2-7, with 7 nucleotides matching TRBD1. CDR3 nucleotide sequence: TGTACCAGCAAAGGGACAGCCTACGAGCAGTACTTC. Its protein product is CTSKGTAYEQYF.